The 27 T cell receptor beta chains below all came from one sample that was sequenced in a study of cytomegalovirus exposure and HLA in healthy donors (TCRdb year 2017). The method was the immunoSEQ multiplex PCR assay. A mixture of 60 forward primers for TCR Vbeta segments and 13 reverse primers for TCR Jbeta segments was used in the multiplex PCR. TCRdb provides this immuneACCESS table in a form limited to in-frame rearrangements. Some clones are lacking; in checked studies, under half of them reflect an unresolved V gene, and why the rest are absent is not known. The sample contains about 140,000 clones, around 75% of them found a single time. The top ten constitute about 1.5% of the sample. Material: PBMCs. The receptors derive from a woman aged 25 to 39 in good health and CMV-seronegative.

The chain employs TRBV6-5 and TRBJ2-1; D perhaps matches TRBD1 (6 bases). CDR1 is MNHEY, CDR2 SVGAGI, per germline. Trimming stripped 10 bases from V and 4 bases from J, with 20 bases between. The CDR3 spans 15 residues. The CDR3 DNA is TGTGCCACTCGACGGTGGAGACAGGCATACAATGAGCAGTTCTTC. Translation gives CATRRWRQAYNEQFF.

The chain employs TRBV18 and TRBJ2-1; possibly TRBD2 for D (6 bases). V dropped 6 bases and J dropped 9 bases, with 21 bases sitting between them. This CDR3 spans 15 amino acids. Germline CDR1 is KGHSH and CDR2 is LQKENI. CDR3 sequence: CASSLSGSGIGEQFF. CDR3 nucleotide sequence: TGTGCCAGCTCCCTTAGTGGTAGCGGTATCGGTGAGCAGTTCTTC.

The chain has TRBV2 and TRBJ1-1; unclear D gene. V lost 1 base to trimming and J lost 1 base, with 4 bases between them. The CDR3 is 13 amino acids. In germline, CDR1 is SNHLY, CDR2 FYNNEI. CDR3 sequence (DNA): TGTGCCAGCAGTGAAGGGGCGAACACTGAAGCTTTCTTT. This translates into CASSEGANTEAFF.

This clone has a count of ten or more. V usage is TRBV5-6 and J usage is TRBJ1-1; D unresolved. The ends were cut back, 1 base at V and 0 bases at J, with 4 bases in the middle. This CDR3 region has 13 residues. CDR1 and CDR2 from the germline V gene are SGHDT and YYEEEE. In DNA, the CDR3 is TGTGCCAGCAGCTTGTCCATGAACACTGAAGCTTTCTTT. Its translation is CASSLSMNTEAFF.

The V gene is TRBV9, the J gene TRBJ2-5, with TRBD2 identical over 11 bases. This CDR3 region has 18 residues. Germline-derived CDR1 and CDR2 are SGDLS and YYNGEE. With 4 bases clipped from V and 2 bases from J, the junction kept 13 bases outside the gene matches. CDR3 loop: CASSSGTSGHRGQETQYF. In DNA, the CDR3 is TGTGCCAGCAGCTCCGGGACTAGCGGACACCGGGGTCAAGAGACCCAGTACTTC.

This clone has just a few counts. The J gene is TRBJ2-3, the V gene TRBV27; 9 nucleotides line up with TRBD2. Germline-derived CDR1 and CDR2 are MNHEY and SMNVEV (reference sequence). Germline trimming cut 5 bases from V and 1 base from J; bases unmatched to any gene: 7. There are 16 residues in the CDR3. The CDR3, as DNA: TGTGCCAGCAGTCCTCGTAGACTAGCGGGCACAGATACGCAGTATTTT. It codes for CASSPRRLAGTDTQYF.

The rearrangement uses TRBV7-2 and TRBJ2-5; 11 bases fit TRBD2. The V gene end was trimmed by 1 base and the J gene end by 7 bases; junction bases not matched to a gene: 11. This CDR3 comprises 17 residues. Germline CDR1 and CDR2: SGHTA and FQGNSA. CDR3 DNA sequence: TGTGCCAGCAGCTTAGATCGAACTAGCGGGAGTTCGGGGACCCAGTACTTC. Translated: CASSLDRTSGSSGTQYF.

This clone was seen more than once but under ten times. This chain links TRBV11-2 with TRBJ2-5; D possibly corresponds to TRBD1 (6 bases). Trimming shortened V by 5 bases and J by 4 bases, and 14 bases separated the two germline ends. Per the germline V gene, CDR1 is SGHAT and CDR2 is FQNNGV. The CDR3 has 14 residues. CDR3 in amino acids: CASSRGLRTETQYF. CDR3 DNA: TGTGCCAGCAGCAGGGGGTTGCGGACAGAGACCCAGTACTTC.

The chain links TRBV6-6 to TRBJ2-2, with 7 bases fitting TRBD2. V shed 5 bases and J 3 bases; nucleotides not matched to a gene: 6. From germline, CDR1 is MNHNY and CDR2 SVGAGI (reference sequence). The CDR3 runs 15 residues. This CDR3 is CASSPGAGDTGELFF. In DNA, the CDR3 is TGTGCCAGCAGTCCCGGGGCGGGAGACACCGGGGAGCTGTTTTTT.

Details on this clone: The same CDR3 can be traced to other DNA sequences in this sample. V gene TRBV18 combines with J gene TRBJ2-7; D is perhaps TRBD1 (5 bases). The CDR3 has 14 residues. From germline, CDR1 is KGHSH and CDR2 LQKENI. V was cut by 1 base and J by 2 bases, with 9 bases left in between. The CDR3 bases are TGTGCCAGCTCACCACGGCAGGGAACCTACGAGCAGTACGTC. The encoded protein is CASSPRQGTYEQYV.

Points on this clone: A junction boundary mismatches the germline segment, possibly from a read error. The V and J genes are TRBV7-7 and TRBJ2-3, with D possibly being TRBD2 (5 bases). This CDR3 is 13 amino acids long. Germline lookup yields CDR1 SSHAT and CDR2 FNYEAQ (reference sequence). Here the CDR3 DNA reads TGTGCTAGCAGCAGAGGGCCCACAGATACGCAGTATTTT. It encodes CASSRGPTDTQYF.

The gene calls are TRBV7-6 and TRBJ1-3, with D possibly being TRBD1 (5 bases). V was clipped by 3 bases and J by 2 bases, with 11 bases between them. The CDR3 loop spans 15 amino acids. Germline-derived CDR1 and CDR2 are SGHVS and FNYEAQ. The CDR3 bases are TGTGCCAGCAGCTTGGGGGGGACCCCTGGAAACACCATATATTTT. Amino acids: CASSLGGTPGNTIYF.

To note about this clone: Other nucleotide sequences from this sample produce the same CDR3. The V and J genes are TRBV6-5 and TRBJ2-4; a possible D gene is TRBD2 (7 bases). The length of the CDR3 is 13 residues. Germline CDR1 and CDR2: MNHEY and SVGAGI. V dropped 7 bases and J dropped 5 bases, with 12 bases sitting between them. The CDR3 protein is CASNEGGENIQYF. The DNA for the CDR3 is TGTGCCAGCAACGAGGGGGGGGAAAACATTCAGTACTTC.

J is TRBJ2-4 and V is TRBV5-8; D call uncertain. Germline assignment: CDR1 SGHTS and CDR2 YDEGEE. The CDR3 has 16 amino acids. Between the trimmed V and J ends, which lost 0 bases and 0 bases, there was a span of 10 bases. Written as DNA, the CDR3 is TGTGCCAGCAGCTTGGGGGCAACTCTAGCCAAAAACATTCAGTACTTC. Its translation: CASSLGATLAKNIQYF. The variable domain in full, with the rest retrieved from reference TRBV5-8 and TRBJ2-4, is EAGVTQSPTHLIKTRGQQATLRCSPISGHTSVYWYQQALGLGLQFLLWYDEGEERNRGNFPPRFSGRQFPNYSSELNVNALELEDSALYLCASSLGATLAKNIQYFGAGTRLSVL.

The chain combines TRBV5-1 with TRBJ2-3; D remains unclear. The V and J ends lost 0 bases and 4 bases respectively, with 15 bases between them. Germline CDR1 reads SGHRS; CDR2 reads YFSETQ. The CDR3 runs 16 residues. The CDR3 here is CASSLAEVLEADTQYF. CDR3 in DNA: TGCGCCAGCAGCTTGGCCGAGGTACTCGAGGCAGATACGCAGTATTTT.

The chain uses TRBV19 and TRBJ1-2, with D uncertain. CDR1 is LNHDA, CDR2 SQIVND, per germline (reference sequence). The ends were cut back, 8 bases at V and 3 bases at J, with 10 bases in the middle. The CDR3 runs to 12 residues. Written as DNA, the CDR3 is TGTGCCAGTGATATGGGCGACTATGGCTACACCTTC. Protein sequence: CASDMGDYGYTF.

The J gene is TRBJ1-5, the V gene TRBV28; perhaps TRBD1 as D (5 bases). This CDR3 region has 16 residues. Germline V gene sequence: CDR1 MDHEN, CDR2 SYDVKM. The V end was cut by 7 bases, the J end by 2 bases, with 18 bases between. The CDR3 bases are TGTGCCAGCAACCTTTTAAGGGGTTCGGGCAATCAGCCCCAGCATTTT. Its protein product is CASNLLRGSGNQPQHF.

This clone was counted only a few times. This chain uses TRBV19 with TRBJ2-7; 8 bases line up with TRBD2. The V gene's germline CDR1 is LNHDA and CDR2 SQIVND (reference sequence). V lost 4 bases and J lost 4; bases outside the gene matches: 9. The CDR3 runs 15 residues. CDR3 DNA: TGTGCCAGTAGTAAAGGGAGACTAGCGTCTTACGAGCAGTACTTC. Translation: CASSKGRLASYEQYF.

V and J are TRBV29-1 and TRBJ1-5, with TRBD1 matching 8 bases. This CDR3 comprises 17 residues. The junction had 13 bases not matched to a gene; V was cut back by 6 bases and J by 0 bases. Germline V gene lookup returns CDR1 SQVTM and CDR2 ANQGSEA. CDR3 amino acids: CSVATGTGPISNQPQHF. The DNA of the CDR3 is TGCAGCGTAGCAACCGGGACAGGCCCGATTAGCAATCAGCCCCAGCATTTT.

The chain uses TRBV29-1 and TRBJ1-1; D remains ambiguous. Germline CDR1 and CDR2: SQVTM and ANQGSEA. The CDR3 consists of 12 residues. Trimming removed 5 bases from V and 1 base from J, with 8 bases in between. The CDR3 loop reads CSVLQANTEAFF. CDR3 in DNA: TGCAGCGTTCTTCAGGCGAACACTGAAGCTTTCTTT.

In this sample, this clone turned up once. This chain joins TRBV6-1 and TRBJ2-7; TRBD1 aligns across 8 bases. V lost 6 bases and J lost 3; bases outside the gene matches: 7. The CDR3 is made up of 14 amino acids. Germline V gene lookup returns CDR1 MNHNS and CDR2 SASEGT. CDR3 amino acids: CASSAYRGNYEQYV. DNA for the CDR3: TGTGCCAGCAGCGCTTACAGGGGGAACTACGAGCAGTACGTC.

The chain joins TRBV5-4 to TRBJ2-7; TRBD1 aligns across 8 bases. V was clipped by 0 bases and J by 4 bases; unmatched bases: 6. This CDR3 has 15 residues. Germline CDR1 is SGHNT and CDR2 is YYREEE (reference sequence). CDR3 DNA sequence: TGTGCCAGCAGCTTGGCGAGACAGGGGATGTACGAGCAGTACTTC. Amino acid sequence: CASSLARQGMYEQYF.

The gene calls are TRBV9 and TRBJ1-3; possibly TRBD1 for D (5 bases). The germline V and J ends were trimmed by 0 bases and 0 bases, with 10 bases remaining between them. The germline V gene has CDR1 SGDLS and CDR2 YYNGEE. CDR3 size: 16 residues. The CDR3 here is CASSVDRPLSGNTIYF. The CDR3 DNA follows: TGTGCCAGCAGCGTAGACAGGCCACTCTCTGGAAACACCATATATTTT.

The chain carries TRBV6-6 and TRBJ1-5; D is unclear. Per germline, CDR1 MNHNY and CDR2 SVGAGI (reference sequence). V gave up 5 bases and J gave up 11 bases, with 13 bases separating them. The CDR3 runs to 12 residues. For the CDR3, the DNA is TGTGCCAGCAGTACCCTATATTTCTCCCAGCATTTT. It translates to CASSTLYFSQHF.

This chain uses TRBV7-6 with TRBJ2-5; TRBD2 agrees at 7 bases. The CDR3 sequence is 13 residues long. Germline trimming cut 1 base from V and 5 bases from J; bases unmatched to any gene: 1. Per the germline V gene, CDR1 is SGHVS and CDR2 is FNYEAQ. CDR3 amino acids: CASSLVGRETQYF. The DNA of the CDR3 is TGTGCCAGCAGCTTAGTCGGGAGGGAGACCCAGTACTTC.

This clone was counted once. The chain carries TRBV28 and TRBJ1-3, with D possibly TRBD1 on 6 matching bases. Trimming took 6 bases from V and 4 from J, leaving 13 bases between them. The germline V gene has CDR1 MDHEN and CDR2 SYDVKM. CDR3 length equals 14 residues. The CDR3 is CASSSGVSGNTIYF. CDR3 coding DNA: TGTGCCAGCAGCTCAGGGGTTTCAGGAAACACCATATATTTT. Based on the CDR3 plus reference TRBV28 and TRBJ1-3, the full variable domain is DVKVTQSSRYLVKRTGEKVFLECVQDMDHENMFWYRQDPGLGLRLIYFSYDVKMKEKGDIPEGYSVSREKKERFSLILESASTNQTSMYLCASSSGVSGNTIYFGEGSWLTVV.

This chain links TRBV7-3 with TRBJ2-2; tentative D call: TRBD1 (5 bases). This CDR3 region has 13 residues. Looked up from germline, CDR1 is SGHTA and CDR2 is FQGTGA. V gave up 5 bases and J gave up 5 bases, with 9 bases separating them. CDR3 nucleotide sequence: TGTGCCAGCAGCGTAGGACAAACCGGGGAGCTGTTTTTT. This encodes CASSVGQTGELFF.